This T cell receptor beta chain was obtained from a study of human T cells and chemical hapten exposure. General study points: Sensitizing with DPC caused no change in TCRs above 1 in 1000 frequency.

The time point is: patch test 1, 2 weeks after DPC sensitization. Specified treatment: therapeutic diphenylcyclopropenone sensitization with weekly scalp DPC. Donors, patients with alopecia ranging from 18 to 70 years old and judged suitable for DPC, provided samples. This CDR3 has 13 amino acids. Per the germline V gene, CDR1 is MGHRA and CDR2 is YSYEKL. V was clipped by 0 bases and J by 9 bases, with 10 bases between them. Comment on this clonotype: Its antigen is currently unknown.

TCRdb used MiXCR to reprocess the RACE reads, holding one entry per CDR3 protein. The sample records tens of thousands of distinct CDR3 sequences, approximately 32% being singletons. The chain combines TRBV4-1 with TRBJ2-3; D unresolved. The sequencing used whole blood, collected in connection with sensitization to the hapten diphenylcyclopropenone (DPC). The origin of this receptor is a man aged 35-49 years with alopecia areata. Some clones in this sample may be carry-over from other donors' samples. CDR3 region: CASSQDRETTQYF. The CDR3 coding sequence is TGCGCCAGCAGCCAAGATCGCGAGACGACGCAGTATTTT.